Listed below are T cell receptor beta chains from one sample, sequenced in a study of T cell responses to AZD1222 COVID-19 vaccine. TCRdb's table, derived via immunoSEQ multiplex PCR, lists solely in-frame clones and lacks some. The sample has 100,000 to 130,000 clones; around 89% are singletons. The source was peripheral blood, collected on day 0 of AZD1222 vaccination. The receptors shown here come from an adult in good health. CDR3s include the opening cysteine and the closing phenylalanine or tryptophan. A D gene is named only where the DNA matches it firmly. Size tells how often a clone was seen (once, few, many) or the class of an expanded clone, and some rows leave it out.

clone_size: -
v_call: TRBV6-2/TRBV6-3
d_call: -
j_call: TRBJ1-4
cdr3_nt: TGTGCCAGCAGCGGGGACCCTGAAAAACTGTTTTTT
cdr3_aa: CASSGDPEKLFF

clone_size: -
v_call: TRBV4-2
d_call: -
j_call: TRBJ1-1
cdr3_nt: TGTGCCAGCAGCCAGGGGAGGGGGGGGCCCCTCAAGGGGCAAGGCACTGAAGCTTTCTTT
cdr3_aa: CASSQGRGGPLKGQGTEAFF

clone_size: -
v_call: TRBV7-2
d_call: -
j_call: TRBJ2-7
cdr3_nt: TGTGCCAGCAGCTTAGTGGGAATAGGGTCGGGCTACGAGCAGTACTTC
cdr3_aa: CASSLVGIGSGYEQYF

clone_size: -
v_call: TRBV7-7
d_call: -
j_call: TRBJ1-4
cdr3_nt: TGTGCTAGCAGCTTTAGTACTAATGAAAAACTGTTTTTT
cdr3_aa: CASSFSTNEKLFF

clone_size: -
v_call: TRBV5-1
d_call: -
j_call: TRBJ1-1
cdr3_nt: TGCGCCAGCAGCCTCCGAGGGGGGACTAAAGGCACTGAAGCTTTCTTT
cdr3_aa: CASSLRGGTKGTEAFF

clone_size: -
v_call: TRBV7-3
d_call: -
j_call: TRBJ2-5
cdr3_nt: TGTGCCAGCAGCTTATTGGTACAAGAGACCCAGTACTTC
cdr3_aa: CASSLLVQETQYF

clone_size: -
v_call: TRBV9
d_call: TRBD2
j_call: TRBJ2-3
cdr3_nt: TGTGCCAGCAGCCACGGACTAGCGCGAACAGATACGCAGTATTTT
cdr3_aa: CASSHGLARTDTQYF

clone_size: -
v_call: TRBV19
d_call: -
j_call: TRBJ1-4
cdr3_nt: TGTGCCAGTAGTAGATCGGGTCTGGCTAATGAAAAACTGTTTTTT
cdr3_aa: CASSRSGLANEKLFF

clone_size: -
v_call: TRBV11-3
d_call: -
j_call: TRBJ2-7
cdr3_nt: TGTGCCAGCAGCGCCGCATTGAGCTCCTACGAGCAGTACTTC
cdr3_aa: CASSAALSSYEQYF

clone_size: -
v_call: TRBV3-1/TRBV3-2
d_call: TRBD1
j_call: TRBJ1-1
cdr3_nt: TGTGCCAGCAGCCGACCCGGGACAGGGTTTGCTTTCTTT
cdr3_aa: CASSRPGTGFAFF

clone_size: -
v_call: TRBV7-2
d_call: -
j_call: TRBJ1-2
cdr3_nt: TGTGCCAGCAGCCTAGGGCCTCCCCTGGGGAAGGGCTACACCTTC
cdr3_aa: CASSLGPPLGKGYTF

clone_size: -
v_call: TRBV7-2
d_call: -
j_call: TRBJ2-5
cdr3_nt: TGTGCCAGCAGCTTAGAGACCCAGTACTTC
cdr3_aa: CASSLETQYF

clone_size: -
v_call: TRBV5-4
d_call: -
j_call: TRBJ1-2
cdr3_nt: TGTGCCAGCAGTCAGCCCGGGGCCTATGGCTACACCTTC
cdr3_aa: CASSQPGAYGYTF

clone_size: -
v_call: TRBV10-3
d_call: TRBD2
j_call: TRBJ2-1
cdr3_nt: TGTGCCATCAGCCCAGGGCGGGAGGGTTACAATGAGCAGTTCTTC
cdr3_aa: CAISPGREGYNEQFF

clone_size: -
v_call: TRBV24-1
d_call: TRBD2
j_call: TRBJ2-1
cdr3_nt: TGTGCCACCAGTGGAGGGACTAGCTACAATGAGCAGTTCTTC
cdr3_aa: CATSGGTSYNEQFF

clone_size: -
v_call: TRBV5-1
d_call: -
j_call: TRBJ2-2
cdr3_nt: TGCGCCAGCAGCTTTCGTGACTACATCCTCGGGGAGCTGTTTTTT
cdr3_aa: CASSFRDYILGELFF

clone_size: -
v_call: TRBV25-1
d_call: TRBD1
j_call: TRBJ1-2
cdr3_nt: TGTGCCAGCAGTGACTTAGGGGCAGGGGGCGCAAGGATCGGCTACACCTTC
cdr3_aa: CASSDLGAGGARIGYTF

clone_size: once
v_call: TRBV7-3
d_call: -
j_call: TRBJ1-6
cdr3_nt: TGTGCCAGCAGCGGAGACGGGTATAATTCACCCCTCCACTTT
cdr3_aa: CASSGDGYNSPLHF

clone_size: -
v_call: TRBV24-1
d_call: -
j_call: TRBJ2-2
cdr3_nt: TGTGCCACCAGTGGCCGGTACTCCGGGGAGCTGTTTTTT
cdr3_aa: CATSGRYSGELFF

clone_size: -
v_call: TRBV27
d_call: TRBD1
j_call: TRBJ1-2
cdr3_nt: TGTGCCAGCAGTTCCGTGGGACAGAACTATGGCTACACCTTC
cdr3_aa: CASSSVGQNYGYTF

clone_size: -
v_call: TRBV5-1
d_call: TRBD2
j_call: TRBJ2-2
cdr3_nt: TGCGCCAGCACCGCGGGAGGACACACCGGGGAGCTGTTTTTT
cdr3_aa: CASTAGGHTGELFF

clone_size: -
v_call: TRBV7-8
d_call: TRBD2
j_call: TRBJ2-5
cdr3_nt: TGTGCCAGCAGCGGGTGGAGCGGGGAAGAGACCCAGTACTTC
cdr3_aa: CASSGWSGEETQYF

clone_size: -
v_call: TRBV6-5
d_call: TRBD2
j_call: TRBJ2-7
cdr3_nt: TGTGCCATCGAAAAGCGGGAGGGTCGCTACGAGCAGTACTTC
cdr3_aa: CAIEKREGRYEQYF

clone_size: -
v_call: TRBV28
d_call: -
j_call: TRBJ2-7
cdr3_nt: TGTGCCAGCAGGGCGGGACAGAAGAATTACGAGCAGTACTTC
cdr3_aa: CASRAGQKNYEQYF

clone_size: -
v_call: TRBV28
d_call: TRBD1
j_call: TRBJ1-2
cdr3_nt: TGTGCCAGCAGTTCCGGGACAGGCAACTATGGCTACACCTTC
cdr3_aa: CASSSGTGNYGYTF

clone_size: -
v_call: TRBV28
d_call: -
j_call: TRBJ2-4
cdr3_nt: TGTGCCAGCAGTCCCAGGGACACCCCAGCCAAAAACATTCAGTACTTC
cdr3_aa: CASSPRDTPAKNIQYF

clone_size: -
v_call: TRBV6-5
d_call: -
j_call: TRBJ1-1
cdr3_nt: TGTGCCAGCAGTTCCGTCTTAGTTGACGGCACTGAAGCTTTCTTT
cdr3_aa: CASSSVLVDGTEAFF

clone_size: -
v_call: TRBV5-1
d_call: -
j_call: TRBJ1-6
cdr3_nt: TGCGCCAGCAGCTTGGGGACACAGGGACATTCACCCCTCCACTTT
cdr3_aa: CASSLGTQGHSPLHF

clone_size: -
v_call: TRBV3-1/TRBV3-2
d_call: -
j_call: TRBJ1-1
cdr3_nt: TGTGCCAGCAGCCAACCCGGGAACACTGAAGCTTTCTTT
cdr3_aa: CASSQPGNTEAFF

clone_size: -
v_call: TRBV13
d_call: -
j_call: TRBJ1-6
cdr3_nt: TGTGCCAGCAGCGTGGGGAGGCCCAATTCACCCCTCCACTTT
cdr3_aa: CASSVGRPNSPLHF

clone_size: -
v_call: TRBV18
d_call: -
j_call: TRBJ2-2
cdr3_nt: TGTGCCAGCTCCCCCCCTGGGACAAGTACCGGGGAGCTGTTTTTT
cdr3_aa: CASSPPGTSTGELFF

clone_size: -
v_call: TRBV7-9
d_call: TRBD2
j_call: TRBJ2-5
cdr3_nt: TGTGCCAGCAGCTTAATGGGGGGGGAGACCCAGTACTTC
cdr3_aa: CASSLMGGETQYF

clone_size: -
v_call: TRBV11-2
d_call: -
j_call: TRBJ1-1
cdr3_nt: TGTGCCAGCAGCTTAGATAGAAGGGAGTCTGAAGCTTTCTTT
cdr3_aa: CASSLDRRESEAFF

clone_size: -
v_call: TRBV12-3/TRBV12-4
d_call: -
j_call: TRBJ1-2
cdr3_nt: TGTGCCAGCGGATCTTATGGCTACACCTTC
cdr3_aa: CASGSYGYTF

clone_size: once
v_call: TRBV28
d_call: -
j_call: TRBJ1-4
cdr3_nt: TGTGCCAGCAGTTTTGACAGTAATGAAAAACTGTTTTTT
cdr3_aa: CASSFDSNEKLFF

clone_size: -
v_call: TRBV28
d_call: -
j_call: TRBJ1-5
cdr3_nt: TGTGCCAGCATCCCCGGGCAGAGAGATCAGCCCCAGCATTTT
cdr3_aa: CASIPGQRDQPQHF

clone_size: -
v_call: TRBV7-8
d_call: -
j_call: TRBJ1-4
cdr3_nt: TGTGCCAGCAGCTTAGCTCTGGGTTTTGAAAAACTGTTTTTT
cdr3_aa: CASSLALGFEKLFF

clone_size: -
v_call: TRBV5-1
d_call: TRBD2
j_call: TRBJ2-7
cdr3_nt: TGCGCCAGCAGCCCGCCCGGGACTATAAGCTCCTACGAGCAGTACTTC
cdr3_aa: CASSPPGTISSYEQYF

clone_size: -
v_call: TRBV18
d_call: TRBD1
j_call: TRBJ1-2
cdr3_nt: TGTGCCAGCTCACCGGGGACAGGGCTTATAGGCTACACCTTC
cdr3_aa: CASSPGTGLIGYTF

clone_size: once
v_call: TRBV7-3
d_call: -
j_call: TRBJ2-3
cdr3_nt: TGTGCCAGCAGCCTGGGGGCTAGCACAGATACGCAGTATTTT
cdr3_aa: CASSLGASTDTQYF

clone_size: -
v_call: TRBV5-4
d_call: TRBD2
j_call: TRBJ2-3
cdr3_nt: TGTGCCAGCAGCTTGGGGGCTAGCGGGAGCACAGATACGCAGTATTTT
cdr3_aa: CASSLGASGSTDTQYF

clone_size: -
v_call: TRBV6-6
d_call: -
j_call: TRBJ1-3
cdr3_nt: TGTGCCAGCAGTTACACGGGGGCCAGCTCTGGAAACACCATATATTTT
cdr3_aa: CASSYTGASSGNTIYF

clone_size: -
v_call: TRBV7-9
d_call: -
j_call: TRBJ2-7
cdr3_nt: TGTGCCAGCAGCTCTGTCCTCTACGAGCAGTACTTC
cdr3_aa: CASSSVLYEQYF

clone_size: -
v_call: TRBV10-3
d_call: -
j_call: TRBJ1-1
cdr3_nt: TGTGCCATCAGTGAGGGGGCAGACTCCACTGAAGCTTTCTTT
cdr3_aa: CAISEGADSTEAFF

clone_size: once
v_call: TRBV6-5
d_call: -
j_call: TRBJ1-6
cdr3_nt: TGTGCCAGTCTGAATCCGGGGGATTCACCCCTCCACTTT
cdr3_aa: CASLNPGDSPLHF

clone_size: -
v_call: TRBV24-1
d_call: -
j_call: TRBJ2-2
cdr3_nt: TGTGCCACCAGTGTTACTGGGACCCCCGCCACCGGGGAGCTGTTTTTT
cdr3_aa: CATSVTGTPATGELFF